This TCR beta chain was captured in a study of T cells in narcolepsy. Regarding this clone: Its cognate antigen is unknown.

Points from the study as a whole: Autoreactive clonotypes reportedly recurred in blood of same and different patients, not controls. Autoreactive HCRT-specific and TRIB2-specific clonotypes were marked in same-patient CSF-versus-blood CD4+ comparisons.

Libraries were prepared by immunoSEQ multiplex PCR; TCRdb keeps only in-frame clonotypes and omits some of them. In the table there are about 27,000 clones, around 78% of which are singletons. The length of the CDR3 is 12 residues. V was shortened by 5 bases and J by 4 bases, with 8 bases between the two germline ends. Germline assignment: CDR1 MNHNS and CDR2 SASEGT. Sequenced input: CD45RA- memory CD4+ T cells from PBMCs. This sequence was found in a human donor with narcolepsy. The chain carries TRBV6-1 and TRBJ1-2; D is perhaps TRBD1 (5 bases). As DNA, the CDR3 is TGTGCCAGCAGTTTTGACAGCTATGGCTACACCTTC. It translates to CASSFDSYGYTF.